The table lists the clone carrying this T cell receptor (beta chain) with a few counts. Its antigen is as yet unknown. This entry is derived from a study of T-cell reconstitution after alpha-beta-depleted transplantation in children. Overall study results and limits: Several hundred graft clones that had expanded were reportedly the source of alpha-beta T cells about two months after transplant. It was surviving recipient T cells and thymic progenitors that gave some patients high TCRbeta diversity at day 60. Most T-cell counts and diversity one year after the transplant came from T cells that were newly produced.

TCRbeta library preparation incorporated unique molecular identifiers. TCRdb passed the PCR reads through MiXCR, listing each CDR3 protein once. The table has 120,000 to 150,000 distinct CDR3 sequences, around 10% seen once. The trim removed 5 bases at V and 2 bases at J, leaving 2 bases unmatched. Germline loops: CDR1 MGHRA, CDR2 YSYEKL. The CDR3 covers 14 residues. The sequencing here drew on PBMCs, mostly from graft donor cells, taken 180 days after TCRalphabeta/CD19-depleted stem cell transplant. V is TRBV4-1 and J is TRBJ2-7, with TRBD1 matching over 11 bases. This clonotype originated in a female patient younger than 10 who had a stem cell transplant for congenital amegakaryocytic thrombocytopenia, so the T cells may come from the graft donor. CDR3 sequence (DNA): TGCGCCAGCAGCGGGACAGGGGGTCCCTACGAGCAGTACTTC. This sequence encodes CASSGTGGPYEQYF.